This entry lists 20 T cell receptor beta chains sequenced from one sample in a study of tumor-infiltrating lymphocytes in primary liver carcinoma. Production of TCR beta cDNA used roughly 500 ng total RNA together with a constant-region primer. Libraries of TCR beta came from three nested multiplex PCR rounds with slightly modified ARM-PCR. The two initial PCR rounds, roughly 9 cycles each, used TRBV1-TRBV30 forward and C-beta reverse primers. One entry per CDR3 protein, called by TCRdb with MiXCR from the multiplex PCR reads. The table records 300,000 to 350,000 distinct CDR3 sequences, about 61% of them present only once. In addition to blood RNA drawn from unsorted whole blood, germline DNA was extracted. Input material: peripheral blood. Every receptor here comes from a man between 40 and 49 years old with primary liver carcinoma and hepatitis B virus infection.

As for this clonotype: One junction end does not reproduce the germline sequence, and a read error may be involved. The chain couples TRBV12-3 or TRBV12-4 to TRBJ1-2; D is perhaps TRBD1 (6 bases). CDR3 length: 15 residues. CDR3 in amino acids: CTSNSSWQGNYGYTF. CDR3 nucleotides: TGTACCAGCAACTCATCTTGGCAGGGGAACTATGGCTACACCTTC.

In regard to this clonotype: The final CDR3 position lacks the conserved phenylalanine or tryptophan, pointing to a likely read error. The chain uses TRBV6-6 and TRBJ1-5, with D perhaps matching TRBD1 (6 bases). From germline, CDR1 is MNHNY and CDR2 SVGAGI (reference sequence). The CDR3 consists of 16 residues. Between the trimmed V and J ends, which lost 5 bases and 0 bases, there was a span of 14 bases. The CDR3 nucleotides are TGTGCCAGCAGTGGATCCCAGGGGTATAGCAATCAGCCCCAGCATTAT. Amino acids: CASSGSQGYSNQPQHY.

This clonotype was seen a handful of times. The chain links TRBV5-1 to TRBJ1-2; TRBD1 matches 12 bases. Germline CDR1 reads SGHRS; CDR2 reads YFSETQ. V was clipped by 0 bases and J by 7 bases; unmatched bases: 4. This CDR3 spans 15 amino acids. The CDR3 DNA reads as TGCGCCAGCAGCTTGGCGGGACAGGGGGCGTCTGGCTACACCTTC. It translates to CASSLAGQGASGYTF.

A word on this clonotype: This sequence may be a read error, since a much larger clone differs from it by one base. The chain couples TRBV4-1 to TRBJ1-4; TRBD1 matches at 9 bases. CDR3 length: 16 residues. The germline gives CDR1 MGHRA, CDR2 YSYEKL. J lost 5 bases, V lost 4 bases, and 8 bases had no gene match. The CDR3 DNA follows: TGCGCCAGCAGCCTTAATCAGGGACAGGGAAATGAAAAACTGTTTTTT. Amino acids: CASSLNQGQGNEKLFF.

This clonotype was detected once. The genes are TRBV6-2 or TRBV6-3 and TRBJ2-3; 10 positions match TRBD2. This CDR3 has 16 residues. Looked up from germline, CDR1 is MNHEY and CDR2 is SVGEGT. The DNA for the CDR3 is TGTGTCAGTAGTTACGTGTCTAGCGGGAGTCCTGATACGCAGTATTTT. Its translation is CVSSYVSSGSPDTQYF.

Comment on this clonotype: One end of the junction varies from germline; a read error may be responsible. CDR3 DNA sequence: TGTGTCAGCAGCCAAGATCATCACTACCCCCCGGAGAACACCGGGGAGCTCTTTTTT. This encodes CVSSQDHHYPPENTGELFF. The genes are TRBV4-2 and TRBJ2-2; a possible D gene is TRBD2 (5 bases). CDR1 is LGHNA and CDR2 is YNFKEQ in the germline V gene. The length of the CDR3 is 19 residues.

This chain uses TRBV7-9 with TRBJ2-3; D unclear. The CDR3 consists of 14 residues. Germline assignment: CDR1 SEHNR and CDR2 FQNEAQ (reference sequence). V dropped 5 bases and J dropped 4 bases, with 13 bases sitting between them. For the CDR3, the DNA is TGTGCCAGCAGCCTCTATTCGGGCCCAGATACGCAGTATTTT. Translating gives CASSLYSGPDTQYF. Based on the CDR3 plus reference TRBV7-9 and TRBJ2-3, the full variable domain is DTGVSQNPRHKITKRGQNVTFRCDPISEHNRLYWYRQTLGQGPEFLTYFQNEAQLEKSRLLSDRFSAERPKGSFSTLEIQRTEQGDSAMYLCASSLYSGPDTQYFGPGTRLTVL.

In this sample, this clonotype turned up once. The germline gene is not matched at one end of the junction; a read error may be the cause. The chain couples TRBV11-2 to TRBJ2-7, with D maybe TRBD1 (6 bases). The CDR3 is 15 residues long. CDR1 is SGHAT and CDR2 is FQNNGV in the germline V gene. The CDR3 sequence is CASSQGTRRTYEQYF. The CDR3 region has the DNA TGTGCCAGCAGCCAAGGGACACGGAGAACATACGAGCAATACTTC.

Note on this clonotype: A read error is possible here, since a much larger clone lies one base away. The V call is TRBV12-3 or TRBV12-4, the J call TRBJ2-5; 7 positions match TRBD1. V lost 1 base, J lost 2 bases, and 4 bases stayed unmatched. There are 15 residues in the CDR3. The CDR3 loop reads CASSLEQGIQETQYF. The DNA of the CDR3 is TGTGCCAGCAGTTTAGAACAGGGGATTCAAGAGACCCAGTACTTC.

This clonotype came up once. The junction differs from germline at one of its ends, possibly a read error. The chain joins TRBV5-6 to TRBJ2-7; 7 positions agree with TRBD1. CDR1 is SGHDT, CDR2 YYEEEE, per germline. The CDR3 sequence is 15 residues long. CDR3 DNA: TGTGGCAGCAGCTTCTGGGGACAGAGCTCCTACGAGCAGTACTTC. Translated, it gives CGSSFWGQSSYEQYF. The full variable domain, its missing parts supplied by reference TRBV5-6 and TRBJ2-7, is DAGVTQSPTHLIKTRGQQVTLRCSPKSGHDTVSWYQQALGQGPQFIFQYYEEEERQRGNFPDRFSGHQFPNYSSELNVNALLLGDSALYLCGSSFWGQSSYEQYFGPGTRLTVT.

This clonotype has a single count. It may be a read error: a sequence one base away is much more abundant. The chain employs TRBV12-3 or TRBV12-4 and TRBJ2-3; 12 nucleotides agree with TRBD2. The CDR3 contains 15 residues. As DNA, the CDR3 is TGTGCCAGCAGTCTAGCGGGAGGGGTCACAGATACGCAGTATTTT. The encoded protein is CASSLAGGVTDTQYF.

This clonotype was observed many times. V is TRBV6-2 or TRBV6-3 and J is TRBJ2-3; a weak D match, TRBD1 (5 bases). Germline CDR1 and CDR2: MNHEY and SVGEGT. Trimming removed 6 bases at V and 0 bases at J, with 13 bases between. The CDR3 consists of 15 residues. The CDR3 DNA reads as TGTGCCAGCAGCTTCGACAGTTCTAGCACAGATACGCAGTATTTT. This encodes CASSFDSSSTDTQYF.

Comments on this clonotype: A much larger clone lies one base from this, so it may be a read error. V is TRBV6-1 and J is TRBJ1-1; TRBD1 agrees at 9 bases. Germline CDR1 reads MNHNS; CDR2 reads SASEGT. This CDR3 contains 14 residues. The CDR3 loop reads CASSLGTGNAEAFF. CDR3 in DNA: TGTGCCAGCAGTCTCGGGACAGGGAACGCTGAAGCTTTCTTT.

This sequence joins TRBV6-6 and TRBJ1-6; D is uncertain. Germline CDR1 MNHNY, CDR2 SVGAGI (reference sequence). This CDR3 comprises 13 residues. Between the trimmed V and J ends, which lost 5 bases and 13 bases, there was a span of 15 bases. The chain's CDR3 is CASSANRQRPLHF. The CDR3 coding sequence is TGTGCCAGCAGTGCGAACCGGCAGAGGCCCCTCCACTTT.

This clonotype was found many times. V is TRBV6-5 and J is TRBJ1-1; D may be TRBD1 (5 bases). Trimming stripped 6 bases from V and 4 bases from J, with 15 bases between. The germline V gene has CDR1 MNHEY and CDR2 SVGAGI. The CDR3 runs 14 residues. The chain's CDR3 is CASRGGVRGTEAFF. CDR3 DNA: TGTGCCAGCAGGGGAGGAGTGAGGGGCACTGAAGCTTTCTTT.

As regards this clonotype: No conserved phenylalanine or tryptophan is present at the end of the CDR3, so a read error is the likely explanation. This chain joins TRBV11-2 and TRBJ1-6, with D unclear. The CDR3 spans 14 residues. Germline CDR1 reads SGHAT; CDR2 reads FQNNGV. The CDR3 coding sequence is TGTGCAAGCAGCTCTATGGCGATTAATTCACCCCTCCACCTT. Amino acid sequence: CASSSMAINSPLHL.

As concerns this clonotype: With a much larger clone just one base away, this may be a read error. This chain links TRBV10-3 with TRBJ2-7, with TRBD2 matching over 8 bases. Germline trimming cut 4 bases from V and 6 bases from J; bases unmatched to any gene: 14. Germline assignment: CDR1 ENHRY and CDR2 SYGVKD. This CDR3 has 16 amino acids. The CDR3 protein is CAISGDSGIGVGEQYF. CDR3 DNA sequence: TGTGCCATCAGTGGTGATAGCGGGATCGGGGTTGGCGAGCAGTACTTC.

This clonotype was detected many times. J is TRBJ2-1 and V is TRBV6-5, with 8 bases that match TRBD1. Losses at the gene ends were 5 bases for V and 3 bases for J; bases not matched to a gene: 6. The CDR3 extends over 15 amino acids. In germline, CDR1 is MNHEY, CDR2 SVGAGI. The CDR3, as DNA: TGTGCCAGCAGTAAGACAGGGGCTGACTACAATGAGCAGTTCTTC. Encoded protein: CASSKTGADYNEQFF.

A word on this clonotype: The germline gene is not matched at one end of the junction; a read error may be the cause. DNA of the CDR3: TGTGTCAGCAGCTTAGCAGGGGGCCGACCGAATGAGCAGTTCTTC. This translates into CVSSLAGGRPNEQFF. The gene calls are TRBV11-1 and TRBJ2-1; the match to TRBD1 covers 8 bases. Germline assignment: CDR1 SGHAT and CDR2 FQDESV (reference sequence). This CDR3 is built from 15 residues.

As for this clonotype: A much larger clone differs by one base, so this may be a read error. This chain joins TRBV6-5 and TRBJ1-1; 10 nucleotides agree with TRBD1. The CDR3 extends over 15 amino acids. Germline-derived CDR1 and CDR2 are MNHEY and SVGAGI. The CDR3 DNA follows: TGTGCCAGCACCGGGAGACAGGGGGCGAGCACTGAAGCTCTCTTT. It yields the protein CASTGRQGASTEALF.